The present T cell receptor beta chain was sequenced within a study of blood T cell repertoires in COVID-19. Study details: COVID-19 samples from acute and convalescent phases originated in the United States, Italy and Spain. PBMCs, B-cell-depleted T cells, or T cells provided the cDNA or gDNA that made up the material.

Per the germline V gene, CDR1 is MNHEY and CDR2 is SVGAGI. The CDR3 spans 15 residues. Trimming removed 10 bases from V and 3 bases from J; junction bases left unmatched: 11. Generated by immunoSEQ multiplex PCR, the TCRdb table keeps only in-frame clones and is missing some. The sample yields fewer than 80,000 clones, 90% seen once. The clonotype was recovered from a man aged 45-65 years with acute or convalescent COVID-19. The chain uses TRBV6-5 and TRBJ2-3; 9 nucleotides align to TRBD2. Source material: peripheral blood. The CDR3 DNA reads as TGTGCCACCCGCGATCCGGGACTAGCTACAGATACGCAGTATTTT. Translating gives CATRDPGLATDTQYF.